This TCR beta chain was captured in a study of blood T cell repertoires in COVID-19. Per the original data handling: It was from reference gene primer amplification that nucleated cell counts were estimated. The method was immunoSEQ multiplex PCR; TCRdb's version includes in-frame clones alone and lacks a portion of them. V and J calls plus clone size are reproduced from that table; the DNA served to infer D and trimming. The sample carries around 210,000 clones, approximately 85% recorded once. Recruited during active infection, patients (from Seattle) were subsequently followed longitudinally. V gave up 5 bases and J gave up 0 bases; unmatched junction bases: 5. In germline, CDR1 is SGHVS, CDR2 FQNEAQ. The CDR3 covers 15 residues.

This chain links TRBV7-8 with TRBJ1-2; 8 nucleotides align to TRBD1. This sequence was found in a man aged 45-65 years with COVID-19, enrolled during active disease. The material sequenced was peripheral blood. The CDR3 bases are TGTGCCAGCAGCACGTTGGGACAGGCTAACTATGGCTACACCTTC. Translated, it gives CASSTLGQANYGYTF.